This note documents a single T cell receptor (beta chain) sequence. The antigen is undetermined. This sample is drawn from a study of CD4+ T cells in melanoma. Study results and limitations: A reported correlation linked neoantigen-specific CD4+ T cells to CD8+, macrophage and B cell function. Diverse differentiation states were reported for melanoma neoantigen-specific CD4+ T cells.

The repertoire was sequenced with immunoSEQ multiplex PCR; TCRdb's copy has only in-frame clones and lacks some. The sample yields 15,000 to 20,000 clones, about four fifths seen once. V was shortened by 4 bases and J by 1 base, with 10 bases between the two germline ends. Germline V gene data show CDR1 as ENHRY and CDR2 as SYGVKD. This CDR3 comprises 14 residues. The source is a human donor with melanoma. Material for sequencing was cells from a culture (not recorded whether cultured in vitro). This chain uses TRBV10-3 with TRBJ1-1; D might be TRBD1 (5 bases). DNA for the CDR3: TGTGCCATCAGTGTAAGGGGAGAGAACACTGAAGCTTTCTTT. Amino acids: CAISVRGENTEAFF.